The clone carrying this TCR beta chain was observed at least ten times. This specimen belongs to a study of breast tumors, draining lymph nodes, adjacent tissues. Each CDR3 protein gets one entry after TCRdb re-called the multiplex PCR reads with MiXCR. In the table there are 200,000 or so distinct CDR3 sequences, around 33% of which are singletons. The length of the CDR3 is 15 residues. In germline, CDR1 is SGHVS, CDR2 FQNEAQ. V lost 5 bases and J lost 3; bases outside the gene matches: 8. The lymph nodes were axillary draining lymph nodes from breast cancer patients. The sample taken for sequencing was axillary lymph node tissue. The chain employs TRBV7-8 and TRBJ2-3; TRBD1 matches 7 bases. The clonotype was recovered from a female donor with breast cancer. Some clones in this sample may be carry-over from other donors' samples. The CDR3 DNA is TGTGCCAGCAGCCAACAGGGGTTAGGAACAGATACGCAGTATTTT. Its protein is CASSQQGLGTDTQYF. Full variable domain (missing parts from reference TRBV7-8 and TRBJ2-3): GAGVSQSPRYKVAKRGQDVALRCDPISGHVSLFWYQQALGQGPEFLTYFQNEAQLDKSGLPSDRFFAERPEGSVSTLKIQRTQQEDSAVYLCASSQQGLGTDTQYFGPGTRLTVL.